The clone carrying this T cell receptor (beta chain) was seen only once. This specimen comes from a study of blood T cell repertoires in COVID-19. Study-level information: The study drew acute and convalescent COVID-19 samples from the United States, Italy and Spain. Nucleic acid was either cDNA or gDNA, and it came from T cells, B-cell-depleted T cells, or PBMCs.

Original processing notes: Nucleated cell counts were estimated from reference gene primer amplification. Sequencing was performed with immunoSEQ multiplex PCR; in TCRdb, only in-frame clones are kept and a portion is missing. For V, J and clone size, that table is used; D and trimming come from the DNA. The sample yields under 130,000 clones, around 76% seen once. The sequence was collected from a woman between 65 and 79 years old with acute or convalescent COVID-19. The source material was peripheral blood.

The CDR3 bases are TGTGCCAGCAGCGCCGGTGGGGGCGAAAGGACTGGAAACACCATATATTTT. Translation gives CASSAGGGERTGNTIYF. This chain connects TRBV5-4 to TRBJ1-3; tentatively, D is TRBD1 (6 bases). V lost 4 bases, J lost 2 bases, and 19 bases lay in between. The CDR3 consists of 17 residues. Germline V gene sequence: CDR1 SGHNT, CDR2 YYREEE (reference sequence).